These 14 T cell receptor beta chains were all obtained from the same sample, sequenced in a study of blood T cell repertoires in COVID-19. The table came from immunoSEQ multiplex PCR; TCRdb's copy has only in-frame clones and leaves some out. The table shows tens of thousands of clones, with more than 70% occurring only once. The source material was peripheral blood. The receptors were gathered from a human donor in a cohort sampled during active COVID-19.

The chain joins TRBV4-1 to TRBJ2-3; D gene ambiguous. The CDR3 spans 17 residues. The germline V and J ends were trimmed by 6 bases and 3 bases, with 22 bases remaining between them. Germline CDR1 is MGHRA and CDR2 is YSYEKL. CDR3 DNA: TGCGCCAGCAGTCGAGCGCCCGTCGGCAGAGAGACAGATACGCAGTATTTT. Translating it yields CASSRAPVGRETDTQYF.

This chain connects TRBV6-2 or TRBV6-3 to TRBJ2-2, with 9 bases identical to TRBD1. Looked up from germline, CDR1 is MNHEY and CDR2 is SVGEGT. The CDR3 covers 15 residues. V gave up 5 bases and J gave up 7 bases; unmatched junction bases: 8. CDR3 region: CASSIQGAGSGELFF. DNA for the CDR3: TGTGCCAGCAGTATACAGGGGGCCGGTAGCGGGGAGCTGTTTTTT.

The chain has TRBV7-8 and TRBJ2-7, with TRBD2 identical over 10 bases. V gave up 4 bases and J gave up 2 bases; unmatched junction bases: 5. From germline, CDR1 is SGHVS and CDR2 FQNEAQ. This CDR3 comprises 15 residues. CDR3 coding DNA: TGTGCCAGCAGCTCCGCTAGCGGGAGAGCCTACGAGCAGTACTTC. Translating gives CASSSASGRAYEQYF.

The chain recombines TRBV2 with TRBJ2-5; D is perhaps TRBD1 (6 bases). The CDR3 runs 16 residues. V lost 3 bases and J 1 base, leaving 15 bases between the germline ends. Germline CDR1 is SNHLY and CDR2 is FYNNEI. In DNA form, the CDR3 reads TGTGCCAGCAGTGAGGGGGCGATACGCCGCCAAGAGACCCAGTACTTC. It yields the protein CASSEGAIRRQETQYF.

This chain connects TRBV7-2 to TRBJ2-4, with D possibly matching TRBD2 (6 bases). Germline assignment: CDR1 SGHTA and CDR2 FQGNSA. CDR3 size: 14 residues. Trimming stripped 1 base from V and 5 bases from J, with 9 bases between. In nucleotides, the CDR3 is TGTGCCAGCAGCTTAGGCGGGGTCCAAAACATTCAGTACTTC. This codes for CASSLGGVQNIQYF.

The chain uses TRBV6-2 or TRBV6-3 and TRBJ2-3; D unresolved. Germline V gene lookup returns CDR1 MNHEY and CDR2 SVGEGT. V lost 0 bases and J 3 bases, leaving 10 bases between the germline ends. The CDR3 totals 15 residues. CDR3 sequence: CASSYSTSPTDTQYF. The CDR3 nucleotides are TGTGCCAGCAGTTACTCGACTTCTCCGACAGATACGCAGTATTTT.

The rearrangement links TRBV11-2 to TRBJ1-2; 12 bases are shared with TRBD1. J gave up 13 bases and V 4 bases, and 16 bases lay outside the gene matches. Germline V lookup: CDR1 SGHAT, CDR2 FQNNGV. This CDR3 has 16 residues. The CDR3 is CASSSPGKGQGASGTF. CDR3 DNA: TGTGCCAGCAGCTCTCCCGGGAAGGGACAGGGGGCATCGGGCACCTTC.

The chain joins TRBV25-1 to TRBJ2-1; 7 nucleotides align to TRBD1. Per germline, CDR1 MGHDK and CDR2 SYGVNS. After removal of 8 bases from V and 7 bases from J, the junction contained 5 bases not matched to a gene. This CDR3 is 12 amino acids long. Written as DNA, the CDR3 is TGTGCCAGCGTCGACAGGGTTAATGAGCAGTTCTTC. Amino acid sequence: CASVDRVNEQFF. Complete variable domain (other parts from reference TRBV25-1 and TRBJ2-1): EADIYQTPRYLVIGTGKKITLECSQTMGHDKMYWYQQDPGMELHLIHYSYGVNSTEKGDLSSESTVSRIRTEHFPLTLESARPSHTSQYLCASVDRVNEQFFGPGTRLTVL.

This clone showed up just a few times. The rearrangement links TRBV4-1 to TRBJ1-1; D gene unclear. CDR1 and CDR2 from the germline V gene are MGHRA and YSYEKL. The CDR3 loop spans 18 amino acids. Trimming removed 6 bases from V and 0 bases from J, with 23 bases in between. In DNA, the CDR3 is TGCGCCAGCAGTCTTACCGCCCAGCAGGCAAACATGAACACTGAAGCTTTCTTT. It translates to CASSLTAQQANMNTEAFF.

V gene TRBV5-1 combines with J gene TRBJ2-2, with TRBD1 matching over 8 bases. The CDR3 is made up of 17 amino acids. Losses at the gene ends were 1 base for V and 0 bases for J; bases not matched to a gene: 5. CDR1 SGHRS and CDR2 YFSETQ come from the germline V gene. CDR3 protein: CASSLPRDRSNTGELFF. CDR3 DNA sequence: TGCGCCAGCAGCTTGCCTAGGGACAGGTCGAACACCGGGGAGCTGTTTTTT.

The J gene is TRBJ2-3, the V gene TRBV7-2; D might be TRBD1 (6 bases). The CDR3 totals 15 residues. Germline-derived CDR1 and CDR2 are SGHTA and FQGNSA. Between the trimmed V and J ends, which lost 3 bases and 0 bases, there was a span of 10 bases. This CDR3 reads CASSFGTPSTDTQYF. The CDR3 nucleotides read TGTGCCAGCAGCTTCGGGACACCAAGCACAGATACGCAGTATTTT.

This chain joins TRBV2 and TRBJ2-7; D not certain. The V and J ends lost 4 bases and 7 bases respectively, with 14 bases between them. CDR3 length: 13 amino acids. Germline CDR1 and CDR2: SNHLY and FYNNEI. The CDR3 here is CASSGFRLAEQYF. The CDR3 nucleotides are TGTGCCAGCAGTGGATTCAGACTTGCGGAGCAGTACTTC.

The chain carries TRBV7-2 and TRBJ1-6; 8 nucleotides agree with TRBD1. J gave up 4 bases and V 5 bases, and 7 bases lay outside the gene matches. The germline CDR1 and CDR2 sequences are SGHTA and FQGNSA. CDR3 size: 16 residues. For the CDR3, the DNA is TGTGCCAGCAGCCAATATCAGGGGGCGTATAATTCACCCCTCCACTTT. It translates to CASSQYQGAYNSPLHF.

The V and J genes are TRBV7-3 and TRBJ1-2; 7 positions agree with TRBD1. Germline V gene data show CDR1 as SGHTA and CDR2 as FQGTGA. J was trimmed by 1 base and V by 5 bases; bases with no gene match: 4. CDR3 length: 14 residues. The CDR3 here is CASSVQGVNYGYTF. The CDR3 DNA follows: TGTGCCAGCAGCGTCCAGGGGGTTAACTATGGCTACACCTTC. The full variable domain, its missing parts supplied by reference TRBV7-3 and TRBJ1-2, is GAGVSQTPSNKVTEKGKYVELRCDPISGHTALYWYRQSLGQGPEFLIYFQGTGAADDSGLPNDRFFAVRPEGSVSTLKIQRTERGDSAVYLCASSVQGVNYGYTFGSGTRLTVV.